Listed here are 15 T cell receptor beta chains from one sample, sequenced in a study of T-cell memory formation after mild COVID-19. A single record per CDR3 protein comes from TCRdb applying MiXCR to the 5' RACE reads. The data contain 360,000 or so distinct CDR3 sequences, around 30% of them singletons. The specimen sequenced was PBMCs or a T cell subset sorted from them (not recorded which). Receptors originate from an adult woman who had mild COVID-19 (a few samples of this study predate the infection). Cell type and time point are not known.

This clonotype has a handful of counts. The chain employs TRBV7-6 and TRBJ2-6, with TRBD1 matching 10 bases. CDR3 length: 16 amino acids. Germline CDR1 is SGHVS and CDR2 is FNYEAQ. After removal of 7 bases from V and 0 bases from J, the junction contained 3 bases not matched to a gene. The CDR3 spells CASTGQGYSGANVLTF. The CDR3 coding sequence is TGTGCCAGCACGGGACAGGGGTACTCTGGGGCCAACGTCCTGACTTTC.

The V and J genes are TRBV20-1 and TRBJ2-7, with D uncertain. Trimming pared 6 bases from V and 0 bases from J, leaving 12 bases between. Germline CDR1 DFQATT, CDR2 SNEGSKA (reference sequence). The CDR3 loop spans 13 amino acids. DNA for the CDR3: TGCAGTGCCACCTCCCCGACCTCCTACGAGCAGTACTTC. This gives the protein CSATSPTSYEQYF.

This clonotype was recorded a few times. V and J are TRBV29-1 and TRBJ2-4, with D possibly TRBD2 on 6 matching bases. Germline CDR1 and CDR2: SQVTM and ANQGSEA. The CDR3 has 14 amino acids. V was cut by 6 bases and J by 1 base, with 13 bases left in between. In DNA, the CDR3 is TGCAGCGTCCGACGCGGAGGGGCCAAAAACATTCAGTACTTC. Protein: CSVRRGGAKNIQYF.

Only a few counts were recorded for this clonotype. This chain connects TRBV5-1 to TRBJ2-2; D remains ambiguous. The CDR3 length is 17 residues. CDR1 and CDR2 (germline): SGHRS, YFSETQ. V was shortened by 4 bases and J by 5 bases, with 21 bases between the two germline ends. The CDR3 sequence: CASSLSYSHRATGELFF. The DNA of the CDR3 is TGCGCCAGCAGCCTCTCCTACAGCCATCGGGCAACCGGGGAGCTGTTTTTT.

In this sample, this clonotype turned up many times. The chain is built from TRBV11-2 and TRBJ2-2; no firm D call. The CDR3 contains 14 residues. With 1 base removed from V and 1 base from J, the gap between germline ends came to 4 bases. Per germline, CDR1 SGHAT and CDR2 FQNNGV. As DNA, the CDR3 is TGTGCCAGCAGCTTAGTGCAGAACACCGGGGAGCTGTTTTTT. This codes for CASSLVQNTGELFF.

The rearrangement links TRBV7-6 to TRBJ2-1; 8 positions agree with TRBD2. V dropped 1 base and J dropped 4; count of bases not matched to a gene: 6. Germline lookup yields CDR1 SGHVS and CDR2 FNYEAQ. This CDR3 has 16 residues. The CDR3 is CASSLGLAGLYNEQFF. The CDR3, as DNA: TGTGCCAGCAGCTTAGGCCTAGCGGGTTTGTACAATGAGCAGTTCTTC.

The gene calls are TRBV20-1 and TRBJ2-1, with TRBD2 identical over 8 bases. The V gene's germline CDR1 is DFQATT and CDR2 SNEGSKA (reference sequence). The CDR3 is 11 amino acids. With V trimmed by 5 bases and J by 13 bases, 7 bases remained unmatched. CDR3 region: CSAPGLGSQFF. The CDR3 bases are TGCAGTGCTCCGGGACTAGGGTCTCAGTTCTTC.

V usage is TRBV7-6 and J usage is TRBJ2-3; D is perhaps TRBD2 (6 bases). Trimming pared 0 bases from V and 2 bases from J, leaving 12 bases between. This CDR3 is 16 amino acids long. Looked up from germline, CDR1 is SGHVS and CDR2 is FNYEAQ. As DNA, the CDR3 is TGTGCCAGCAGCTTAGCAGGGACTTCACCCACAGATACGCAGTATTTT. Translating gives CASSLAGTSPTDTQYF.

The rearrangement links TRBV24-1 to TRBJ2-1; no definite D call. The CDR3 extends over 13 amino acids. Trimming took off 3 bases at V and 11 bases at J, with 13 bases between the two ends. Germline V lookup: CDR1 KGHDR, CDR2 SFDVKD. CDR3 in amino acids: CATSDPLSQKQFF. The CDR3 coding sequence is TGTGCCACCAGTGATCCCCTATCTCAAAAGCAGTTCTTC.

V and J are TRBV12-3 or TRBV12-4 and TRBJ2-3, with D perhaps TRBD2 (7 bases). The CDR3 is 14 amino acids. Trimming pared 6 bases from V and 4 bases from J, leaving 14 bases between. CDR3 DNA: TGTGCCAGCAGAAACAGGGCGGGAGCAGATACGCAGTATTTT. Its protein product is CASRNRAGADTQYF.

Only one count was recorded for this clonotype. The V gene is TRBV3-1, the J gene TRBJ1-2; 9 bases are a match to TRBD1. The CDR3 spans 17 residues. In germline, CDR1 is LGHDT, CDR2 YNNKEL (reference sequence). With V trimmed by 6 bases and J by 5 bases, 16 bases remained unmatched. CDR3 sequence: CASSQPGLRDRVYGYTF. CDR3 nucleotides: TGTGCCAGCAGTCAACCTGGACTCCGGGACAGGGTGTATGGCTACACCTTC.

The chain links TRBV28 to TRBJ2-4; 7 bases are shared with TRBD1. CDR3 length equals 13 residues. CDR1 MDHEN and CDR2 SYDVKM come from the germline V gene. J gave up 8 bases and V 6 bases, and 7 bases lay outside the gene matches. CDR3 loop: CASSRGQEYIQYF. CDR3 bases: TGTGCCAGCAGCCGAGGACAGGAATACATTCAGTACTTC.

The V gene is TRBV10-3, the J gene TRBJ1-1, with TRBD1 matching over 8 bases. The germline V gene encodes CDR1 ENHRY and CDR2 SYGVKD. CDR3 length equals 13 residues. V shed 0 bases and J 6 bases; nucleotides not matched to a gene: 0. The CDR3 DNA reads TGTGCCATCAGTGAGTCGACAGGGGCTGAAGCTTTCTTT. Translation: CAISESTGAEAFF.

V is TRBV7-3 and J is TRBJ2-1; D tentatively fits TRBD1 or TRBD2 (5 bases each). Trimming removed 4 bases from V and 15 bases from J, with 22 bases in between. Germline assignment: CDR1 SGHTA and CDR2 FQGTGA. This CDR3 region has 14 residues. In DNA form, the CDR3 reads TGTGCCAGCAGCTCGGGGACCAACCTAGCTGTCCGGTTCTTC. Protein product: CASSSGTNLAVRFF.

Here the CDR3 DNA reads TGTGCCAGCAGCTCCGGGGGACTAGCGGGAGGCCTCTCCTACGAGCAGTACTTC. Translated: CASSSGGLAGGLSYEQYF. The chain employs TRBV5-5 and TRBJ2-7; 15 nucleotides align to TRBD2. The CDR3 length is 18 residues. V dropped 3 bases and J dropped 0; count of bases not matched to a gene: 7. Germline V CDR1 and CDR2: SGHKS, YYEKEE (reference sequence).